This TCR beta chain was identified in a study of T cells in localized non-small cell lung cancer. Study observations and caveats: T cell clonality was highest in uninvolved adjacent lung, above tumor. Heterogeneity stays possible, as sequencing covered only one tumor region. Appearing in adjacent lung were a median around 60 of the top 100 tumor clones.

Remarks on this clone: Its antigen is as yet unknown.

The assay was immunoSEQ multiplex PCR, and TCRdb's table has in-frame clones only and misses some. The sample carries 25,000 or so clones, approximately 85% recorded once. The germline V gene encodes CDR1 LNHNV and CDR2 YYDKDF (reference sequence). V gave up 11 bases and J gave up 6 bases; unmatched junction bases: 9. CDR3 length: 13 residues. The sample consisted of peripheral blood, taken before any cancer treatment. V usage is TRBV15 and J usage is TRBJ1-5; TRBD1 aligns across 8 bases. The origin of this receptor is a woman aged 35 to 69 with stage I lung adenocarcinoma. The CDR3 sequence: CAAGQGFGQPQHF. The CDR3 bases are TGTGCCGCCGGACAGGGCTTCGGTCAGCCCCAGCATTTT. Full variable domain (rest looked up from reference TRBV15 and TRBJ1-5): DAMVIQNPRYQVTQFGKPVTLSCSQTLNHNVMYWYQQKSSQAPKLLFHYYDKDFNNEADTPDNFQSRRPNTSFCFLDIRSPGLGDTAMYLCAAGQGFGQPQHFGDGTRLSIL.